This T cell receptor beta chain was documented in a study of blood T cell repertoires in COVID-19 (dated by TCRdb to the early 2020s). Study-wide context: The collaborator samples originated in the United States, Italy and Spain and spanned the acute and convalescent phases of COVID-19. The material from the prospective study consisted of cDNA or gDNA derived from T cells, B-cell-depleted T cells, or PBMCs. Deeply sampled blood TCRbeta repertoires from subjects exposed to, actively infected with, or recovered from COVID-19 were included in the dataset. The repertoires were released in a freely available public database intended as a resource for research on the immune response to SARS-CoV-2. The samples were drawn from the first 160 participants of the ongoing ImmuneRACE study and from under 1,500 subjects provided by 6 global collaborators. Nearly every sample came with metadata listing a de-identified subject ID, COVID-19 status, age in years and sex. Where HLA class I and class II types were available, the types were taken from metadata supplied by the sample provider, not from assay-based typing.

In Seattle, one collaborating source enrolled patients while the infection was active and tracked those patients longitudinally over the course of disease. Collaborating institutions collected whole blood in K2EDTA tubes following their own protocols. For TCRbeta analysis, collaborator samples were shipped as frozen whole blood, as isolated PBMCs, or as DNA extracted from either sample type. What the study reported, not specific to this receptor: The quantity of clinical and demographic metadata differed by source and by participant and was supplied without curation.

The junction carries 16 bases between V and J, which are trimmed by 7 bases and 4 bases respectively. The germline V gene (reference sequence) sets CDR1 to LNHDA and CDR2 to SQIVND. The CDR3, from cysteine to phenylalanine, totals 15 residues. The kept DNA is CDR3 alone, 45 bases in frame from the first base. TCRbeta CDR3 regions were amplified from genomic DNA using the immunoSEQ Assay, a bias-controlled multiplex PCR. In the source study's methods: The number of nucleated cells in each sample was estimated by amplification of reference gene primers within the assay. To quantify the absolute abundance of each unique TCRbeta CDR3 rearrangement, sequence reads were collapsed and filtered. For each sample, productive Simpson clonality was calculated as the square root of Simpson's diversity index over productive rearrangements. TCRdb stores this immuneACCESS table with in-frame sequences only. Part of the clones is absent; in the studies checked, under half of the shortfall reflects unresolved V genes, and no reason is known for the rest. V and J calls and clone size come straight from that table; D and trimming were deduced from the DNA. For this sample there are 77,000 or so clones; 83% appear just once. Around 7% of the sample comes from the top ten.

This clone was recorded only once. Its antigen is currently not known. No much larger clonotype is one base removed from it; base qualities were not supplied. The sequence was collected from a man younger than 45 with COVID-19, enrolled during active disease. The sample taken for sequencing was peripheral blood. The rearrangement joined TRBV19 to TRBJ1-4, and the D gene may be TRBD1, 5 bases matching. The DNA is TGTGCCAGTACCCAGACGGGGAGGGGTAATGAAAAACTGTTTTTT. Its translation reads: CASTQTGRGNEKLFF.